This entry lists 20 T cell receptor beta chains sequenced from one sample in a study of cytotoxic CD8 clonotypes in ibrutinib-treated CLL. Generated by immunoSEQ multiplex PCR, the TCRdb table keeps only in-frame clones and is missing some. This sample has 55,000 to 60,000 clones, with roughly 49% found just once. Sequenced here: PBMCs, sampled at disease progression, from a patient treated with ibrutinib. These receptors originate from a human donor with chronic lymphocytic leukemia.

The table lists this clone with a count of one. The rearrangement joins TRBV7-6 to TRBJ1-1; possible D gene TRBD1, 6 bases. Trimming shortened V by 1 base and J by 5 bases, and 11 bases separated the two germline ends. Germline-derived CDR1 and CDR2 are SGHVS and FNYEAQ. The CDR3 is 14 amino acids. CDR3 loop: CASSLVGGQTEAFF. CDR3 nucleotide sequence: TGTGCCAGCAGCTTAGTAGGGGGTCAAACTGAAGCTTTCTTT.

The chain is built from TRBV7-9 and TRBJ2-7, with unresolved D. V lost 5 bases and J lost 6, with 14 bases in between. Looked up from germline, CDR1 is SEHNR and CDR2 is FQNEAQ (reference sequence). The CDR3 runs to 13 residues. CDR3 coding DNA: TGTGCCAGCAGCACGGGCGAGATCGGCGAGCAGTACTTC. Residues: CASSTGEIGEQYF.

Many counts were recorded for this clone. CDR3 sequence reads: CASRRQGSGEQYF. The DNA of the CDR3 is TGTGCCAGCAGGCGTCAGGGTTCGGGCGAGCAGTACTTC. V and J are TRBV28 and TRBJ2-7; a possible D gene is TRBD1 (5 bases). From germline, CDR1 is MDHEN and CDR2 SYDVKM. CDR3 length equals 13 residues. V lost 6 bases to trimming and J lost 6 bases, with 15 bases between them.

This clone was seen a single time. This chain uses TRBV18 with TRBJ2-5; D not resolved. The CDR3 sequence is 14 residues long. Germline-derived CDR1 and CDR2 are KGHSH and LQKENI. The V end lost 2 bases, the J end lost 5 bases, and 12 bases lay between the germline ends. CDR3 sequence: CASSPTPSRETQYF. CDR3 in DNA: TGTGCCAGCTCACCAACTCCCTCTCGGGAGACCCAGTACTTC.

This rearrangement joins TRBV5-1 to TRBJ2-7, with D uncertain. V shed 0 bases and J shed 0 bases, with 7 bases lying between them. In germline, CDR1 is SGHRS, CDR2 YFSETQ. The CDR3 sequence is 14 residues long. This CDR3 reads CASSLDENSYEQYF. CDR3 in DNA: TGCGCCAGCAGCTTGGATGAGAACTCCTACGAGCAGTACTTC.

The chain has TRBV4-3 and TRBJ1-1; D is perhaps TRBD1 (5 bases). Germline V gene sequence: CDR1 LGHNA, CDR2 YSLEER. V was trimmed by 1 base and J by 4 bases, leaving 7 bases between them. This CDR3 is built from 13 residues. CDR3 sequence: CASSQARGTEAFF. In DNA, the CDR3 is TGCGCCAGCAGCCAAGCTAGGGGCACTGAAGCTTTCTTT.

The rearrangement joins TRBV25-1 to TRBJ2-7; D not certain. V lost 1 base and J 7 bases, leaving 17 bases between the germline ends. Germline CDR1 MGHDK, CDR2 SYGVNS. The CDR3 runs 15 residues. As DNA, the CDR3 is TGTGCCAGCAGTGAATCTAAGTTAAGGGTCGAGGAGCAGTACTTC. This encodes CASSESKLRVEEQYF.

This clone was seen more than once but under ten times. The chain combines TRBV11-2 with TRBJ2-7; D call uncertain. The CDR3 runs 11 residues. Trimming took 5 bases from V and 10 from J, leaving 12 bases between them. Germline CDR1 is SGHAT and CDR2 is FQNNGV. The CDR3 nucleotides read TGTGCCAGCAGCCTTAGCCTCTCTCAGTACTTC. Its translation: CASSLSLSQYF.

The chain combines TRBV5-6 with TRBJ1-5; 9 positions agree with TRBD1. Per germline, CDR1 SGHDT and CDR2 YYEEEE. This CDR3 is built from 15 residues. After removal of 4 bases from V and 4 bases from J, the junction contained 6 bases not matched to a gene. The CDR3 DNA reads as TGTGCCAGCAGCAAGCGAGGGACAGGGAATCAGCCCCAGCATTTT. This sequence encodes CASSKRGTGNQPQHF.

This sequence joins TRBV4-3 and TRBJ2-2, with no clear D. Germline V gene data show CDR1 as LGHNA and CDR2 as YSLEER. The CDR3 loop spans 15 amino acids. Trimming shortened V by 4 bases and J by 1 base, and 10 bases separated the two germline ends. CDR3 protein: CASSPAALNTGELFF. The DNA for the CDR3 is TGCGCCAGCAGCCCGGCGGCTCTGAACACCGGGGAGCTGTTTTTT.

This clone was recorded once. The chain recombines TRBV12-5 with TRBJ2-1, with 7 bases lining up with TRBD2. The J segment lost 4 bases and the V segment lost 0 bases, leaving 12 bases of the junction unmatched. Germline CDR1 and CDR2: LGHNT and FRNRAP. This CDR3 contains 18 residues. Written as DNA, the CDR3 is TGTGCTAGTGGTTTGGTACCGTCAGCGGGAAGTCGGTACAATGAGCAGTTCTTC. Its protein is CASGLVPSAGSRYNEQFF.

The chain uses TRBV27 and TRBJ1-1; D gene uncertain. V was cut by 7 bases and J by 1 base, with 13 bases left in between. Germline CDR1 MNHEY, CDR2 SMNVEV (reference sequence). This CDR3 spans 14 amino acids. The CDR3 spells CASNRVYGNTEAFF. The DNA of the CDR3 is TGTGCCAGCAACCGGGTTTATGGGAACACTGAAGCTTTCTTT.

This chain connects TRBV4-1 to TRBJ2-5, with TRBD1 identical over 7 bases. This CDR3 has 14 residues. Germline CDR1 reads MGHRA; CDR2 reads YSYEKL. V lost 4 bases and J lost 4; bases outside the gene matches: 6. The CDR3 bases are TGCGCCAGCAGCCTAACAAGGGGGCGAGAGACCCAGTACTTC. Translated: CASSLTRGRETQYF.

This clone appeared once. The identical CDR3 is also encoded by other nucleotide sequences in the sample. The chain joins TRBV9 to TRBJ2-6; D remains unclear. Trimming cost V 0 bases and J 0 bases, with 4 bases left between them. This CDR3 spans 15 amino acids. Germline CDR1 SGDLS, CDR2 YYNGEE. The CDR3 DNA is TGTGCCAGCAGCGTAGGGGCCTCTGGGGCCAACGTCCTGACTTTC. It is translated as CASSVGASGANVLTF.

This rearrangement joins TRBV2 to TRBJ2-1; no reliable D call. CDR3 length: 13 amino acids. Between the trimmed V and J ends, which lost 7 bases and 9 bases, there was a span of 16 bases. Per the germline V gene, CDR1 is SNHLY and CDR2 is FYNNEI. The DNA of the CDR3 is TGTGCCAGCATCGAAGAGCCTCCGGGTGAGCAGTTCTTC. Translating gives CASIEEPPGEQFF.

This clone was seen at least ten times. V and J are TRBV10-2 and TRBJ1-4; D not resolved. The CDR3 spans 14 residues. Trimming cost V 3 bases and J 0 bases, with 5 bases left between them. Germline lookup yields CDR1 WSHSY and CDR2 SAAADI. In DNA, the CDR3 is TGCGCCAGCAGTGAATCTACAACTAATGAAAAACTGTTTTTT. Protein: CASSESTTNEKLFF.

V is TRBV18 and J is TRBJ2-7, with 7 bases that match TRBD1. Trimming removed 1 base from V and 0 bases from J; junction bases left unmatched: 3. The germline CDR1 and CDR2 sequences are KGHSH and LQKENI. The CDR3 length is 15 residues. CDR3 DNA sequence: TGTGCCAGCTCACCACAGTCAGGGGGCTCCTACGAGCAGTACTTC. Its translation: CASSPQSGGSYEQYF.

This clone has a single count. This sequence joins TRBV5-1 and TRBJ2-5, with D possibly being TRBD1 or TRBD2 (6 bases each). Per the germline V gene, CDR1 is SGHRS and CDR2 is YFSETQ. The CDR3 totals 17 residues. The V end was cut by 4 bases, the J end by 0 bases, with 19 bases between. Here the CDR3 DNA reads TGCGCCAGCAGCCCCGGATATCAGGGGAGGTACCAAGAGACCCAGTACTTC. Amino acids: CASSPGYQGRYQETQYF.

This chain uses TRBV19 with TRBJ2-7, with TRBD1 as a possible D gene (6 bases). CDR1 and CDR2 from the germline V gene are LNHDA and SQIVND (reference sequence). The ends were cut back, 5 bases at V and 3 bases at J, with 14 bases in the middle. This CDR3 is 14 amino acids long. CDR3 region: CASSRRTDDYEQYF. The CDR3 coding sequence is TGTGCCAGTAGTCGCCGGACAGATGACTACGAGCAGTACTTC.

The chain couples TRBV29-1 to TRBJ1-1; D not resolved. The CDR3 spans 14 residues. The V gene lost 7 bases and the J gene lost 0 bases, with 15 bases spanning the gap. Germline loops: CDR1 SQVTM, CDR2 ANQGSEA. In nucleotides, the CDR3 is TGCAGCGCAGTGAGGACGGTGATGAACACTGAAGCTTTCTTT. Encoded protein: CSAVRTVMNTEAFF.